A single TCR beta chain is shown here with its context. Its antigen is as yet unknown. This sample was included in a study of cytomegalovirus exposure and HLA in healthy donors. CDR1 and CDR2 (germline): KGHSH, LQKENI. This CDR3 is built from 15 residues. V was pared by 6 bases and J by 7 bases, with 6 bases of the junction left unmatched. The study ran its PCR with 60 Vbeta and 13 Jbeta primers. Produced via immunoSEQ multiplex PCR; TCRdb's table is partial and in-frame only. In total, the table holds 150,000 or so clones. Study conclusions and caveats: Donors were assumed by presence/absence analyses to have roughly uniform sequencing depth. Three chains linked to CMV were shown in vitro to be specific for CMV antigens.

The sequenced material came from PBMCs. The TCR comes from a woman between 35 and 50 years old in good health and CMV-seropositive. The genes are TRBV18 and TRBJ2-3; TRBD2 matches 14 bases. The CDR3 is CASSPTSGRANTQYF. CDR3 DNA: TGTGCCAGCTCCCCGACTAGCGGGAGGGCCAATACGCAGTATTTT. The entire variable domain, with the rest obtained from reference TRBV18 and TRBJ2-3, is as follows: NAGVMQNPRHLVRRRGQEARLRCSPMKGHSHVYWYRQLPEEGLKFMVYLQKENIIDESGMPKERFSAEFPKEGPSILRIQQVVRGDSAAYFCASSPTSGRANTQYFGPGTRLTVL.